This is a list of T cell receptor beta chains from one sample in a study of shared clonotypes between healthy human individuals. Clones were sequenced by immunoSEQ multiplex PCR, and TCRdb holds only the in-frame ones, with some missing. The repertoire consists of around 500,000 clones, with approximately 84% occurring once and the leading ten covering roughly 12%. Input material: PBMCs. The receptors were sampled from a middle-aged woman in good health. Some clones in this sample may be carry-over from other donors' samples. The CDR3 runs from the conserved cysteine through the conserved F or W.

>TRBJ1-2|TRBV21-1
CASSNQSRGYTF
>TRBJ2-6|TRBV27
CASSFGQGAFYSGANVLTF
>TRBJ2-7|TRBV5-8
CASSLEGGVPYEQYF
>TRBJ2-5|TRBV28
CASSLSRDRGYQETQYF
>TRBJ2-2|TRBV9
CASSASIGTGELFF
>TRBJ1-5|TRBV4-1
CASSQERTGRNQPQHF
>TRBJ1-2|TRBV2
CASSVTDYDYGYTF
>TRBJ2-7|TRBV30
CAWSSGLGPYEQYF
>TRBJ2-3|TRBV2
CASSDRPDTQYF
>TRBJ1-1|TRBV10-1
CASIENMNTETFF
>TRBJ2-3|TRBV30
CAWSRGQVFGVGTDTQYF
>TRBJ2-7|TRBV5-1
CASSLVVAGGYEQYF
>TRBJ2-1|TRBV29-1
CSVEDFLLNRDLSYNEQFF
>TRBJ1-2|TRBV9
CASSKDGTYRYGYTF
>TRBJ1-2|TRBV2
CASSENRDYGYTF
>TRBJ2-5|TRBV4-3
CASSQDASVETQYF
>TRBJ1-2|TRBV6-5
CASSEDRDYGYTF
>TRBJ1-1|TRBV5-1
CASSRGTGGNRNTEAFF
>TRBJ2-5|TRBV19
CASSIGSETQYF
>TRBJ2-7|TRBV27
CASSLGRLSYEQYF